These 5 T cell receptor beta chains came from one sample sequenced in a study of blood T cell repertoires in COVID-19. The assay was immunoSEQ multiplex PCR, and TCRdb's table has in-frame clones only and misses some. The table includes over 200,000 clones, 85% to 90% detected once. Input material: peripheral blood. The receptors shown here come from a middle-aged woman who had recovered from COVID-19.

The genes are TRBV7-6 and TRBJ1-1, with 7 bases aligning to TRBD1. Germline V gene data show CDR1 as SGHVS and CDR2 as FNYEAQ. The CDR3 is 12 amino acids. The ends lost 7 bases at V and 7 bases at J; junction bases unmatched: 6. CDR3 in amino acids: CASTTRDSEAFF. The CDR3 DNA reads as TGTGCCAGCACCACCCGGGACAGTGAAGCTTTCTTT.

This sequence joins TRBV10-3 and TRBJ2-5, with D perhaps TRBD2 (7 bases). V was trimmed by 3 bases and J by 5 bases, leaving 13 bases between them. Germline V gene sequence: CDR1 ENHRY, CDR2 SYGVKD. The CDR3 runs to 14 residues. This CDR3 is CAISDAGARETQYF. Written as DNA, the CDR3 is TGTGCCATCAGTGATGCGGGGGCTAGGGAGACCCAGTACTTC.

The J gene is TRBJ1-3, the V gene TRBV30, with no clear D. From germline, CDR1 is GTSNPN and CDR2 SVGIG (reference sequence). The CDR3 consists of 15 residues. V gave up 1 base and J gave up 0 bases, with 10 bases separating them. The CDR3 DNA is TGTGCCTGGAGTGCCCCTCGGGGCTCTGGAAACACCATATATTTT. Translating gives CAWSAPRGSGNTIYF.

The chain recombines TRBV30 with TRBJ2-2, with D hard to call. The length of the CDR3 is 14 residues. V lost 0 bases, J lost 2 bases, and 7 bases lay in between. Germline values: CDR1 GTSNPN, CDR2 SVGIG (reference sequence). CDR3 coding DNA: TGTGCCTGGAGTGTCGGGTCAAACACCGGGGAGCTGTTTTTT. Its protein product is CAWSVGSNTGELFF.

J is TRBJ2-7 and V is TRBV24-1, with D possibly being TRBD1 (5 bases). CDR1 is KGHDR, CDR2 SFDVKD, per germline. The length of the CDR3 is 15 residues. Trimming stripped 8 bases from V and 1 base from J, with 17 bases between. The CDR3: CATKRQKRNSYEQYV. Written as DNA, the CDR3 is TGTGCCACCAAAAGACAGAAACGTAATTCCTACGAGCAGTACGTC.